This T cell receptor (beta chain) was captured by sequencing in a study of cytomegalovirus exposure and HLA in healthy donors. Regarding the study as a whole: A highly shared variant cluster was judged a likely technical artifact.

The germline gives CDR1 LNHNV, CDR2 YYDKDF (reference sequence). The germline V and J ends were trimmed by 2 bases and 0 bases, with 16 bases remaining between them. The CDR3 loop spans 17 amino acids. PCR used 60 Vbeta primers and 13 Jbeta primers. Libraries were prepared by immunoSEQ multiplex PCR; TCRdb keeps only in-frame clonotypes and omits some of them. Counted here are about 200,000 clones, around 80% occurring once; the ten biggest clones make up 4.4%. In its sample, this clone was seen once. What it recognizes is unknown. Sequencing was carried out using PBMCs. The TCR comes from a woman in her twenties or thirties in good health and CMV-seropositive. The chain carries TRBV15 and TRBJ1-2; no clear D gene. CDR3 region: CATSRNEPPLANYGYTF. The CDR3 nucleotides are TGTGCCACCAGCAGAAATGAACCCCCGTTAGCTAACTATGGCTACACCTTC.